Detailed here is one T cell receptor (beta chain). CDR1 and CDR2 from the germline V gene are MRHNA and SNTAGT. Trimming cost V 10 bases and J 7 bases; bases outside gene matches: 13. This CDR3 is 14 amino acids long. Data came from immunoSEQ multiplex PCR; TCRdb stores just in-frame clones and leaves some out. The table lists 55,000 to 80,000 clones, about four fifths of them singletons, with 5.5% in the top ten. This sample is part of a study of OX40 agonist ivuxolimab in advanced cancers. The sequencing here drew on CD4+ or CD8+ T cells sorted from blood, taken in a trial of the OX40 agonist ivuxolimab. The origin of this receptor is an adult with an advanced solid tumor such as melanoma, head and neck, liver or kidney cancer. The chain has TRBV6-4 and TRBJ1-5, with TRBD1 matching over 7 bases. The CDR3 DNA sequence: TGTGCCACCTCCGACAGGGATTCAGGGCAGCCCCAGCATTTT. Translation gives CATSDRDSGQPQHF.